Given below is one T cell receptor (beta chain) in context. Its antigen is as yet unknown. Gene names and germline match the mouse. With the read ending 1 residue before the CDR3 end, the germline J gene is used to fill in that end. The data originate from a study of tissue T cells after allogeneic stem cell transplantation. General study results and limits: Few T cell clones were shared across patients, but motif clusters showed tissue-specific shared signatures. Sampling depth was limited, and the cohort was small and clinically varied.

This sample's time point: mouse harvest day 7 after allogeneic transplant. Each mouse received 10^7 T-cell-depleted marrow cells plus 10^6 splenic CD5+ T cells by tail vein. This mouse GVHD model was MHC-mismatched B6 to BALB/c, profiled day 7 or 14. Repertoires were generated with immunoSEQ multiplex PCR, while TCRdb's copy carries only in-frame clones and drops some. The data show more than 2,000 clones, with roughly 55% seen just once and roughly 26% held by the top ten. This CDR3 region has 14 residues. V lost 5 bases to trimming and J lost 0 bases; unmatched junction nucleotides: 3. Looked up from germline, CDR1 is NNHDY and CDR2 is SYVADS.

This sequence joins TRBV13-3 and TRBJ2-3; TRBD1 matches at 7 bases. The sample taken for sequencing was spleen. This TCR was sampled from a female BALB/c mouse given C57BL/6 T cells with graft-versus-host disease after an allogeneic hematopoietic cell transplant. The CDR3 reads CASRGQNSAETLYF. The covered CDR3 bases are TGTGCCAGCAGGGGACAGAATAGTGCAGAAACGCTGTAT.